This T cell receptor (beta chain) came from a study of shared clonotypes between healthy human individuals (dated by TCRdb to the early 2020s). For the wider study: Three men and a couple of women, aged 18 to 49 years, made up the cohort. For each donor, three plates each were used for CD4 naive and CD4 memory, two plates were used for CD8 naive, and one plate was used for CD8 memory. The study deeply sequenced blood TCR repertoires of five healthy adults to estimate repertoire size and the extent of clonotype sharing between individuals. Libraries were prepared and TCR repertoires were sequenced by different laboratories using diverse techniques, in order to increase sequencing depth and limit assay-specific biases. Each donor's leukapheresis produced roughly between roughly 0.94 and 9.5 billion PBMCs. General conclusions and limits of the study: Because the study included only a small number of donors, the genetic and exposure-history diversity represented was limited. Even with the large sequencing depth, rarefaction of the sorted-subset datasets indicated that sequencing was incomplete. Sampling was restricted to blood, and TCR repertoires in tissues likely differ from the TCR repertoires found in blood. Roughly 5.2% of naive CD4, 3.5% of naive CD8, approximately 2% of memory CD4, and 0.35% to 0.4% of memory CD8 clonotypes were shared across a few donors. Based on pairwise subsampling, the degree of clonotype sharing among donors was expected to be affected by sequencing depth. Naive subsets generally had larger estimated clonotype richness than memory subsets did. Higher generation probabilities were observed for clonotypes shared by all four sorted-subset donors than for non-shared clonotypes.

This clone has only one observation. Its antigen is still unknown. Nothing much larger sits one base from this clone, and base qualities are not available. Based on the germline V gene, the CDR1 and CDR2 sequences are MNHEY and SVGAGI. The CDR3 covers 13 residues, taking in both the cysteine and the phenylalanine. The only DNA kept is the CDR3, 39 bases in frame from the first base. Trimmed from V: 8 bases; trimmed from J: 5 bases; junction bases lacking a gene match: 5. The donors were healthy, HIV-negative adults who had no recently reported acute infections or vaccinations. Every donor was a Caucasian adult residing in Nashville, Tennessee, USA. CD4+ T cells were enriched by magnetic negative selection, after which naive cells were positively selected on CD45RA and the negative fraction was taken as the memory subset. Blood was obtained by leukapheresis, after which PBMCs were separated by Ficoll-Histopaque density gradient centrifugation and cryopreserved in liquid nitrogen vapor phase. Analytical flow cytometry was used to check the purity and quantity of every magnetically sorted T cell population. Genomic DNA was isolated from every sorted fraction and measured by UV absorbance on a Nanodrop 2000c.

Using the deep immunoSEQ assay, TCR CDR3 regions were amplified from genomic DNA by multiplex PCR. Extracted genomic DNA from each cell subset was distributed evenly across all wells of several immunoSEQ 96-well plates, and each plate was treated as a replicate. For sorted subsets, each replicate PCR was loaded with roughly 200 ng genomic DNA, equivalent to 25,000 to 35,000 T cell genomes. Purified libraries were quantified with a Qubit 3.0 fluorometer, sized on a Bioanalyzer 2100, and re-quantified with the KAPA Library Quantification kit. Every immunoSEQ 96-well plate was sequenced on a dedicated single-read 150-cycle Illumina NextSeq 550 flow cell. The published analysis was carried out like this. Because the immunoSEQ output included only junctional sequences and no quality scores, the filtering could not be the same as the filtering used for full-length reads. To assign V/J genes and CDR3, sequences were annotated using PyIR, a Python wrapper for IgBLAST v1.9, with IMGT germline references. Any read was removed if the V/J assignment was weak (E-value above 1e-6), the CDR3 was missing, or the read contained stop codons, out-of-frame junctions, or ambiguous translated residues. V3J clonotypes were defined as sequences sharing the same inferred V gene, J gene, and CDR3 amino acid sequence. Percentage overlap between repertoires was computed as shared unique clonotypes divided by the size of the smaller repertoire. Richness of each repertoire was evaluated using RTK rarefaction, the Chao1 estimator, and Recon v2.1 estimates of unobserved clonotypes. Generation probabilities for all TCRbeta clonotypes obtained by the gDNA method from a handful of donors were computed using OLGA. TCRdb took this table from immuneACCESS and kept in-frame rearrangements with V and J called. Such tables lack part of the clones; where checked against another copy, unresolved V genes explain under half of the gap, and the rest is unexplained. The DNA was the basis for D and trimming; V, J and clone size are from that table. The sample table lists 950,000 to 1,200,000 clones, approximately 77% of them with a count of one. The biggest ten clones account for about 0.89% of the sample.

This TCR was recovered from a man in his late teens or twenties in good health. Some clones in this sample may be carry-over from other donors' samples. The chain uses TRBV6-5 and TRBJ2-2, with TRBD1 identical over 7 junction bases. Sample: memory CD4+ T cells from PBMCs. The cell subset or site label, as the study defines it: CD45RA-negative fraction. The sequenced DNA is TGTGCCAGCGGCGACAGGGCAACCGGGGAGCTGTTTTTT. It translates as CASGDRATGELFF.